This entry lists 16 T cell receptor beta chains sequenced from one sample in a study of CD8 T cells in ankylosing spondylitis. TCRdb re-called the 5' RACE reads with MiXCR, one entry per CDR3 protein. The sample lists approximately 240,000 distinct CDR3 sequences; roughly 10% were seen once. Input material: blood, either unsorted or a sorted T cell fraction (not recorded which). These receptors all come from a male donor with ankylosing spondylitis or in good health (not recorded which).

This clonotype has ten or more counts. J is TRBJ2-2 and V is TRBV5-1; D call uncertain. This CDR3 spans 15 amino acids. The V and J ends lost 3 bases and 2 bases respectively, with 11 bases between them. Germline V lookup: CDR1 SGHRS, CDR2 YFSETQ. CDR3 DNA: TGCGCCAGCAGCTGGGGTGGTAGTAACACCGGGGAGCTGTTTTTT. Protein: CASSWGGSNTGELFF.

This clonotype was seen at least ten times. V is TRBV27 and J is TRBJ2-2; tentative D call: TRBD1 (6 bases). This CDR3 region has 15 residues. From germline, CDR1 is MNHEY and CDR2 SMNVEV (reference sequence). Between the trimmed V and J ends, which lost 4 bases and 1 base, there was a span of 10 bases. The CDR3 loop is CASSSRTENTGELFF. The DNA for the CDR3 is TGTGCCAGCAGTTCACGGACAGAGAACACCGGGGAGCTGTTTTTT.

With regard to this clonotype: A much larger clone is a single base away; this may be a read error. V usage is TRBV7-9 and J usage is TRBJ1-2, with D possibly being TRBD1 (5 bases). This CDR3 is built from 16 residues. CDR1 and CDR2 from the germline V gene are SEHNR and FQNEAQ (reference sequence). The CDR3 DNA reads as TGTGCCAACAGCTTCCTCTCGACAGACCTTGACTATGGCTACACCTTC. Translation: CANSFLSTDLDYGYTF.

Ten or more counts support this clonotype. The chain employs TRBV4-1 and TRBJ1-2; D uncertain. The CDR3 has 16 amino acids. Germline loops: CDR1 MGHRA, CDR2 YSYEKL. Trimming removed 0 bases at V and 8 bases at J, with 19 bases between. The CDR3 protein is CASSQDVASFLWGYTF. Written as DNA, the CDR3 is TGCGCCAGCAGCCAAGATGTGGCCTCTTTCTTATGGGGCTACACCTTC.

This clonotype was observed at least ten times. This chain's CDR3 is CASSDSRRGQTEKLFF. The DNA of the CDR3 is TGTGCCAGCAGTGACTCGCGCCGGGGACAGACTGAAAAACTGTTTTTT. The rearrangement links TRBV25-1 to TRBJ1-4; TRBD1 matches 7 bases. Germline V CDR1 and CDR2: MGHDK, SYGVNS. V shed 3 bases, J shed 7 bases, and the junction held 11 bases outside the gene matches. The CDR3 is 16 amino acids.

Points on this clonotype: The junction departs from germline at one end; a sequencing error may be responsible. The chain uses TRBV20-1 and TRBJ2-3; 11 bases align to TRBD2. Germline CDR1 DFQATT, CDR2 SNEGSKA (reference sequence). The CDR3 extends over 17 amino acids. The CDR3 spells CCARLAGRLTSTDTQYF. CDR3 sequence (DNA): TGCTGTGCTAGACTAGCGGGGCGATTAACTAGCACAGATACGCAGTATTTT.

This clonotype was seen ten or more times. The V gene is TRBV12-3 or TRBV12-4, the J gene TRBJ1-6; no clear D gene. With 3 bases removed from V and 7 bases from J, the gap between germline ends came to 7 bases. The CDR3 sequence is 13 residues long. CDR3 amino acids: CASSFFGNSPLHF. The CDR3 nucleotides read TGTGCCAGCAGTTTTTTTGGAAATTCACCCCTCCACTTT.

This clonotype was seen many times. The rearrangement uses TRBV5-1 and TRBJ2-1; 8 positions match TRBD1. Germline trimming cut 6 bases from V and 5 bases from J; bases unmatched to any gene: 7. Germline loops: CDR1 SGHRS, CDR2 YFSETQ. CDR3 length equals 14 residues. The CDR3 coding sequence is TGCGCCAGCAACCAGGACAGGGAAAACAATGAGCAGTTCTTC. Translating gives CASNQDRENNEQFF.

The sample holds many counts of this clonotype. This CDR3 reads CAISDIFEQYF. In DNA form, the CDR3 reads TGTGCCATCAGTGATATATTCGAGCAGTACTTC. The V gene is TRBV10-3, the J gene TRBJ2-7; D ambiguous. There are 11 residues in the CDR3. Looked up from germline, CDR1 is ENHRY and CDR2 is SYGVKD. V lost 3 bases, J lost 6 bases, and 6 bases lay in between.

This clonotype has a handful of counts. The chain joins TRBV6-1 to TRBJ2-7, with D possibly being TRBD1 (6 bases). Germline CDR1 is MNHNS and CDR2 is SASEGT. The V gene lost 4 bases and the J gene lost 4 bases, with 20 bases spanning the gap. The CDR3 has 16 amino acids. The CDR3 DNA follows: TGTGCCAGCAGTGCCCTTAGGGCAGGGGATTATTACGAGCAGTACTTC. Translating it yields CASSALRAGDYYEQYF.

This chain joins TRBV10-3 and TRBJ1-1, with a weak D call TRBD1 (6 bases). V lost 5 bases and J 0 bases, leaving 13 bases between the germline ends. The CDR3 runs to 15 residues. Germline CDR1 ENHRY, CDR2 SYGVKD. The CDR3 DNA is TGTGCCATCAGTCGGGGGGCCGGTATGAACACTGAAGCTTTCTTT. Its translation is CAISRGAGMNTEAFF.

This clonotype was recorded many times. The V and J genes are TRBV4-2 and TRBJ2-3; the match to TRBD2 covers 13 bases. Trimming removed 3 bases from V and 4 bases from J; junction bases left unmatched: 1. The germline CDR1 and CDR2 sequences are LGHNA and YNFKEQ. The length of the CDR3 is 15 residues. The chain's CDR3 is CASSQGTSGADTQYF. CDR3 bases: TGTGCCAGCAGCCAGGGGACTAGCGGGGCAGATACGCAGTATTTT.

This clonotype was recorded many times. This rearrangement joins TRBV5-1 to TRBJ2-2; 7 nucleotides line up with TRBD2. The CDR3 loop spans 16 amino acids. From germline, CDR1 is SGHRS and CDR2 YFSETQ. V trimming: 4 bases; J trimming: 2 bases; junction bases outside the gene matches: 8. The CDR3: CASSPGGGSNTGELFF. The CDR3 DNA reads TGCGCCAGCAGCCCAGGTGGCGGGAGTAACACCGGGGAGCTGTTTTTT.

This clonotype was recorded at least ten times. The chain joins TRBV7-6 to TRBJ2-3; perhaps TRBD2 as D (5 bases). Trimming cost V 5 bases and J 4 bases, with 13 bases left between them. The germline gives CDR1 SGHVS, CDR2 FNYEAQ. The CDR3 extends over 14 amino acids. CDR3 coding DNA: TGTGCCAGCAGCCGGACTCCGGCGGCAGATACGCAGTATTTT. Translated: CASSRTPAADTQYF. The full variable domain, its missing parts supplied by reference TRBV7-6 and TRBJ2-3, is GAGVSQSPRYKVTKRGQDVALRCDPISGHVSLYWYRQALGQGPEFLTYFNYEAQQDKSGLPNDRFSAERPEGSISTLTIQRTEQRDSAMYRCASSRTPAADTQYFGPGTRLTVL.

This chain connects TRBV6-5 to TRBJ1-2; the D gene is possibly TRBD1 (5 bases). V was pared by 3 bases and J by 4 bases, with 21 bases between. The length of the CDR3 is 17 residues. Germline V CDR1 and CDR2: MNHEY, SVGAGI. DNA for the CDR3: TGTGCCAGCAGTTATTTTGAGGCCGACGGGACGGGCTATGGCTACACCTTC. Residues: CASSYFEADGTGYGYTF.

There are a few counts of this clonotype. A read error may account for a junction end that differs from germline. The V and J genes are TRBV7-6 and TRBJ2-7; 7 nucleotides line up with TRBD1. The CDR3 length is 15 residues. Germline lookup yields CDR1 SGHVS and CDR2 FNYEAQ. The CDR3 spells CASTSTGTESYERYF. CDR3 DNA: TGTGCCAGCACCTCCACCGGGACAGAGTCCTACGAGCGGTACTTC.